Following are 28 T cell receptor beta chains from one sample sequenced in a study of PD-1 blockade in classical Hodgkin lymphoma. Documented time point: cycle 4 day 1 (C4D1), after less than 7 weeks of nivolumab. Each of the patients experienced relapse following autologous stem cell transplantation, and their brentuximab vedotin exposure differed. The repertoire was sequenced with immunoSEQ multiplex PCR; TCRdb's copy has only in-frame clones and lacks some. The sample has some 21,000 clones, approximately 77% seen once. The sample in question was peripheral blood mononuclear cells (PBMCs), obtained before the fourth cycle of nivolumab. These receptors all come from a human donor with classical Hodgkin lymphoma.

The chain carries TRBV30 and TRBJ1-6; tentatively, D is TRBD1 (5 bases). Germline lookup yields CDR1 GTSNPN and CDR2 SVGIG (reference sequence). The CDR3 length is 12 residues. The germline V and J ends were trimmed by 3 bases and 10 bases, with 10 bases remaining between them. The CDR3 region has the DNA TGTGCCTGGAGGAGGGGAGAATCACCCCTCCACTTT. Amino acid sequence: CAWRRGESPLHF.

The rearrangement uses TRBV30 and TRBJ2-1; 10 positions match TRBD2. V shed 0 bases, J shed 0 bases, and the junction held 17 bases outside the gene matches. The CDR3 covers 21 residues. The germline V gene encodes CDR1 GTSNPN and CDR2 SVGIG (reference sequence). The CDR3 DNA sequence: TGTGCCTGGAGTGTACGTACAACTACTAGCGGGGACCCGAGCTCCTACAATGAGCAGTTCTTC. Its protein is CAWSVRTTTSGDPSSYNEQFF. The whole variable domain, filled in from reference TRBV30 and TRBJ2-1, reads SQTIHQWPATLVQPVGSPLSLECTVEGTSNPNLYWYRQAAGRGLQLLFYSVGIGQISSEVPQNLSASRPQDRQFILSSKKLLLSDSGFYLCAWSVRTTTSGDPSSYNEQFFGPGTRLTVL.

By its share, this clone is medium-sized. The sample holds other DNA sequences that translate to the same CDR3. The CDR3, as DNA: TGTGCCAGCAGCGACCAGGGGGCCGCGTACGAGCAGTACTTC. Translation: CASSDQGAAYEQYF. This chain connects TRBV2 to TRBJ2-7; TRBD1 aligns across 8 bases. Germline-derived CDR1 and CDR2 are SNHLY and FYNNEI. Trimming cost V 6 bases and J 4 bases; bases outside gene matches: 8. The CDR3 has 14 amino acids.

The V and J genes are TRBV7-9 and TRBJ2-7; D may be TRBD2 (6 bases). Trimming removed 6 bases at V and 1 base at J, with 10 bases between. The CDR3 consists of 13 residues. CDR1 and CDR2 (germline): SEHNR, FQNEAQ (reference sequence). The CDR3: CASRIAASYEQYF. The CDR3 region has the DNA TGTGCCAGCAGAATAGCGGCATCCTACGAGCAGTACTTC. Full variable domain (rest looked up from reference TRBV7-9 and TRBJ2-7): DTGVSQNPRHKITKRGQNVTFRCDPISEHNRLYWYRQTLGQGPEFLTYFQNEAQLEKSRLLSDRFSAERPKGSFSTLEIQRTEQGDSAMYLCASRIAASYEQYFGPGTRLTVT.

V gene TRBV2 combines with J gene TRBJ1-6, with TRBD1 matching 7 bases. V lost 3 bases, J lost 5 bases, and 4 bases stayed unmatched. Looked up from germline, CDR1 is SNHLY and CDR2 is FYNNEI. CDR3 length: 15 amino acids. DNA for the CDR3: TGTGCCAGCAGTGAGACAGGGACGAATAATTCACCCCTCCACTTT. It specifies CASSETGTNNSPLHF.

The chain joins TRBV28 to TRBJ1-4; 7 bases match TRBD1. CDR1 and CDR2 (germline): MDHEN, SYDVKM. V shed 5 bases, J shed 6 bases, and the junction held 9 bases outside the gene matches. The CDR3 covers 15 residues. The CDR3 protein is CASSRYRGVDEKLFF. CDR3 nucleotide sequence: TGTGCCAGCAGTCGGTACAGGGGAGTCGATGAAAAACTGTTTTTT.

This clone came up once. The chain has TRBV5-6 and TRBJ2-5, with 9 bases fitting TRBD2. CDR1 SGHDT and CDR2 YYEEEE come from the germline V gene. V lost 4 bases and J lost 5; bases outside the gene matches: 9. The CDR3 totals 15 residues. DNA for the CDR3: TGTGCCAGCAGCCAAAGAAGCGGGGGGTACGAGACCCAGTACTTC. It translates to CASSQRSGGYETQYF. Based on the CDR3 plus reference TRBV5-6 and TRBJ2-5, the full variable domain is DAGVTQSPTHLIKTRGQQVTLRCSPKSGHDTVSWYQQALGQGPQFIFQYYEEEERQRGNFPDRFSGHQFPNYSSELNVNALLLGDSALYLCASSQRSGGYETQYFGPGTRLLVL.

The DNA for the CDR3 is TGTGCCAGCAGTTTAAACCAGGGGGCCTACGAGCAGTACTTC. Translation gives CASSLNQGAYEQYF. This chain links TRBV28 with TRBJ2-7, with TRBD1 matching 7 bases. V lost 2 bases to trimming and J lost 2 bases; unmatched junction nucleotides: 3. This CDR3 region has 14 residues. CDR1 MDHEN and CDR2 SYDVKM come from the germline V gene.

This chain joins TRBV5-1 and TRBJ1-2, with unresolved D. Germline CDR1 is SGHRS and CDR2 is YFSETQ. The length of the CDR3 is 13 residues. The V end lost 4 bases, the J end lost 6 bases, and 13 bases lay between the germline ends. The CDR3 loop reads CASSAPAENGYTF. In nucleotides, the CDR3 is TGCGCCAGCAGCGCCCCAGCCGAGAATGGCTACACCTTC. Complete variable domain (other parts from reference TRBV5-1 and TRBJ1-2): KAGVTQTPRYLIKTRGQQVTLSCSPISGHRSVSWYQQTPGQGLQFLFEYFSETQRNKGNFPGRFSGRQFSNSRSEMNVSTLELGDSALYLCASSAPAENGYTFGSGTRLTVV.

Only one count was recorded for this clone. The chain couples TRBV2 to TRBJ2-1, with 9 bases that match TRBD1. The germline V gene has CDR1 SNHLY and CDR2 FYNNEI. The J segment lost 10 bases and the V segment lost 7 bases, leaving 14 bases of the junction unmatched. This CDR3 contains 15 residues. The CDR3 DNA sequence: TGTGCCAGCACCCGAACTGGGACAGGGTTGAACGAGCAGTTCTTC. Translation: CASTRTGTGLNEQFF.

The V call is TRBV4-2, the J call TRBJ2-3, with D perhaps matching TRBD2 (5 bases). Germline lookup yields CDR1 LGHNA and CDR2 YNFKEQ. This CDR3 is 17 amino acids long. V was cut by 4 bases and J by 4 bases, with 21 bases left in between. The CDR3 region is CASSLGNFRAGADTQYF. The CDR3 DNA reads as TGTGCCAGCAGCCTCGGGAATTTTCGAGCCGGCGCAGATACGCAGTATTTT.

The V gene is TRBV6-6, the J gene TRBJ1-5; D is uncertain. The germline CDR1 and CDR2 sequences are MNHNY and SVGAGI (reference sequence). V was cut by 6 bases and J by 2 bases, with 11 bases left in between. The CDR3 consists of 14 residues. CDR3 region: CASRPTGRNQPQHF. The CDR3 coding sequence is TGTGCCAGCAGGCCGACGGGTCGCAATCAGCCCCAGCATTTT.

This clone came up a few times. The chain links TRBV19 to TRBJ1-2; 7 positions match TRBD1. CDR3 size: 14 residues. After removal of 9 bases from V and 3 bases from J, the junction contained 10 bases not matched to a gene. The germline V gene encodes CDR1 LNHDA and CDR2 SQIVND (reference sequence). CDR3 amino acids: CASSPGQSHYGYTF. The CDR3 DNA follows: TGTGCCAGCAGCCCGGGACAGTCGCACTATGGCTACACCTTC.

This sequence joins TRBV30 and TRBJ1-5, with a possible D match to TRBD1 (5 bases). The V end lost 0 bases, the J end lost 4 bases, and 19 bases lay between the germline ends. The germline V gene encodes CDR1 GTSNPN and CDR2 SVGIG (reference sequence). CDR3 length: 17 amino acids. CDR3 DNA sequence: TGTGCCTGGAGTGTACCCGGGGGAAATCACCGAAATCAGCCCCAGCATTTT. This codes for CAWSVPGGNHRNQPQHF.

The CDR3 sequence is CASSPRRVGTQYF. Here the CDR3 DNA reads TGTGCCAGCAGTCCTCGCAGGGTGGGGACCCAGTACTTC. This rearrangement joins TRBV2 to TRBJ2-5, with TRBD1 as a possible D gene (5 bases). V was cut by 5 bases and J by 7 bases, with 14 bases left in between. CDR1 is SNHLY, CDR2 FYNNEI, per germline. The CDR3 has 13 residues.

This chain joins TRBV5-4 and TRBJ1-2; D may be TRBD1 (5 bases). This CDR3 region has 13 residues. The ends were cut back, 4 bases at V and 3 bases at J, with 10 bases in the middle. CDR1 and CDR2 from the germline V gene are SGHNT and YYREEE (reference sequence). The CDR3, as DNA: TGTGCCAGCAGCCTCGGGACGTACTATGGCTACACCTTC. It encodes CASSLGTYYGYTF.

The chain uses TRBV23-1 and TRBJ2-7; 8 bases line up with TRBD1. TRBV23-1 is designated an ORF whose function remains uncertain. The CDR3 runs to 13 residues. The V segment lost 2 bases and the J segment 3 bases; nucleotides outside the gene matches: 0. CDR3 in DNA: TGCGCCAGCAGTCAAACAGGGGGCTACGAGCAGTACTTC. As protein: CASSQTGGYEQYF.

As concerns this clone: At one of its ends the junction is not consistent with the germline gene, which may arise from a read error. The chain is built from TRBV5-3 and TRBJ1-2; no firm D call. TRBV5-3 is an ORF, with its function uncertain. This CDR3 comprises 15 residues. The CDR3 loop is CASSLESNGYYGYTF. For the CDR3, the DNA is TGTGCCAGCAGCTTGGAAAGTAACGGCTACTATGGCTACACCTTC.

The chain recombines TRBV4-3 with TRBJ1-1; D is unclear. Germline assignment: CDR1 LGHNA and CDR2 YSLEER. The germline V and J ends were trimmed by 1 base and 0 bases, with 9 bases remaining between them. This CDR3 contains 15 residues. This CDR3 is CASSQAAPLNTEAFF. For the CDR3, the DNA is TGCGCCAGCAGCCAAGCTGCACCGTTGAACACTGAAGCTTTCTTT.

This chain links TRBV7-9 with TRBJ2-7; maybe TRBD2 (6 bases). Germline V CDR1 and CDR2: SEHNR, FQNEAQ (reference sequence). The CDR3 extends over 14 amino acids. Trimming shortened V by 5 bases and J by 3 bases, and 14 bases separated the two germline ends. The CDR3 DNA reads as TGTGCCAGCAGCCTCGGGGGTAGCTTCTACGAGCAGTACTTC. Translated, it gives CASSLGGSFYEQYF.

This clone came up a few times. The chain employs TRBV6-5 and TRBJ2-7; D is perhaps TRBD1 or TRBD2 (5 bases each). V lost 8 bases, J lost 4 bases, and 15 bases lay in between. The germline V gene encodes CDR1 MNHEY and CDR2 SVGAGI. The CDR3 sequence is 13 residues long. The CDR3 here is CASGGRQGYEQYF. Here the CDR3 DNA reads TGTGCCAGCGGGGGACGTCAGGGATACGAGCAGTACTTC.

This clone was detected a few times. The CDR3 region is CAISRGYEQYF. In nucleotides, the CDR3 is TGTGCCATCAGTCGTGGATACGAGCAGTACTTC. V gene TRBV10-3 combines with J gene TRBJ2-7; D unresolved. Germline V gene data show CDR1 as ENHRY and CDR2 as SYGVKD. V was pared by 5 bases and J by 4 bases, with 6 bases between. CDR3 size: 11 residues.

The gene calls are TRBV7-2 and TRBJ2-2; D is ambiguous. The germline V and J ends were trimmed by 4 bases and 0 bases, with 12 bases remaining between them. The germline gives CDR1 SGHTA, CDR2 FQGNSA. CDR3 length: 16 residues. The CDR3: CASSSHGVANTGELFF. For the CDR3, the DNA is TGTGCCAGCAGCTCCCACGGAGTAGCGAACACCGGGGAGCTGTTTTTT.

This clone has just a few counts. The V gene is TRBV21-1, the J gene TRBJ2-7. TRBV21-1 is reported as a pseudogene. This CDR3 spans 14 amino acids. DNA for the CDR3: TGTGCCAGCAGCAACCTCCCGGGCCTCTACGAGCAGTACTTC. Translating it yields CASSNLPGLYEQYF.

The chain links TRBV7-2 to TRBJ2-7, with D possibly matching TRBD1 (6 bases). Trimming cost V 3 bases and J 7 bases, with 13 bases left between them. Germline V lookup: CDR1 SGHTA, CDR2 FQGNSA. The CDR3 spans 13 residues. The CDR3 DNA follows: TGTGCCAGCAGCTTCTTACAGGGCGAAGAGCAGTACTTC. Protein sequence: CASSFLQGEEQYF.

V is TRBV7-2 and J is TRBJ2-1, with 10 positions matching TRBD1. The CDR3 length is 15 residues. Germline CDR1 and CDR2: SGHTA and FQGNSA. V shed 4 bases and J 7 bases; nucleotides not matched to a gene: 7. The CDR3 is CASSSDRGRVNEQFF. In DNA, the CDR3 is TGTGCCAGCAGCTCGGACAGGGGGAGGGTGAATGAGCAGTTCTTC.

V is TRBV19 and J is TRBJ2-7, with unresolved D. The ends were cut back, 3 bases at V and 6 bases at J, with 9 bases in the middle. The germline CDR1 and CDR2 sequences are LNHDA and SQIVND (reference sequence). This CDR3 comprises 12 residues. CDR3 loop: CASSINVAEQYF. CDR3 bases: TGTGCCAGTAGTATTAATGTGGCCGAGCAGTACTTC. The full variable domain, completed using reference TRBV19 and TRBJ2-7, is DGGITQSPKYLFRKEGQNVTLSCEQNLNHDAMYWYRQDPGQGLRLIYYSQIVNDFQKGDIAEGYSVSREKKESFPLTVTSAQKNPTAFYLCASSINVAEQYFGPGTRLTVT.

This sequence joins TRBV6-6 and TRBJ2-2; no firm D call. The CDR3 extends over 13 amino acids. Between the trimmed V and J ends, which lost 2 bases and 3 bases, there was a span of 4 bases. CDR1 is MNHNY and CDR2 is SVGAGI in the germline V gene (reference sequence). CDR3 DNA: TGTGCCAGCAGTTACGGGGACACCGGGGAGCTGTTTTTT. Amino acids: CASSYGDTGELFF.